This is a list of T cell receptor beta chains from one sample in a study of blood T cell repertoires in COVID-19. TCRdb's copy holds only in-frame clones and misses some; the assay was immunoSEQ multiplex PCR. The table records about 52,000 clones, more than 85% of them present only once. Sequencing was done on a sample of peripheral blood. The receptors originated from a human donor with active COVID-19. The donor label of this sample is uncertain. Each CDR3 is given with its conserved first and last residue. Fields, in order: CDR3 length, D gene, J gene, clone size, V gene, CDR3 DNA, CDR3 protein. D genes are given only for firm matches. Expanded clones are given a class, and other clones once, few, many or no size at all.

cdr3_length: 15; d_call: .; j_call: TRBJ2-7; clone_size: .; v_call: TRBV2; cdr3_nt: TGTGCCAGCAGTGATACCGGGGGTTTCCCCTACGAGCAGTACTTC; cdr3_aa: CASSDTGGFPYEQYF
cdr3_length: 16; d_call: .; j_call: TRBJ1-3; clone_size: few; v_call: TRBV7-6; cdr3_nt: TGTGCCAGCAGCTTAGCTACCCCCAGCTCTGGAAACACCATATATTTT; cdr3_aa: CASSLATPSSGNTIYF
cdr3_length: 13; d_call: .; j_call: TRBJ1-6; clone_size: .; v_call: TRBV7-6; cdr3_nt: TGTGCCAGCAGCTTAGGGCCAAATTCACCCCTCCACTTT; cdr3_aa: CASSLGPNSPLHF
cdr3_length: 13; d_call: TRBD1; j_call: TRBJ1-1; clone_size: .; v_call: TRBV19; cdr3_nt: TGTGCCAGTAGTATCTACCACAGGGGTGAAGCTTTCTTT; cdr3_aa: CASSIYHRGEAFF
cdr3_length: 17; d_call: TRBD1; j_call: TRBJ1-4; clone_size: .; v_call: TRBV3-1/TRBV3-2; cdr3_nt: TGTGCCAGCAGTAAATGGGACAGCGGTATTATTAATGAAAAACTGTTTTTT; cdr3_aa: CASSKWDSGIINEKLFF
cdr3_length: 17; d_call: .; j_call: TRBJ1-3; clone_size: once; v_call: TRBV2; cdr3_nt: TGTGCCAGCAGTGCGGGGTTGGGGGGGAGGACTGGAAACACCATATATTTT; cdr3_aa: CASSAGLGGRTGNTIYF
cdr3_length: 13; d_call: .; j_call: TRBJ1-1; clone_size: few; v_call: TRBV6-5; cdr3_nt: TGTGCCAGCAGCTACAGGGAGCGGGCTGAAGCTTTCTTT; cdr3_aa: CASSYRERAEAFF
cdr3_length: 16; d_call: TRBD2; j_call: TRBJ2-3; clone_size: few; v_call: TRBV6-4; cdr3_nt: TGTGCCAGCAGTGCAGGGACTAGCGGGGGCACAGATACGCAGTATTTT; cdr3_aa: CASSAGTSGGTDTQYF
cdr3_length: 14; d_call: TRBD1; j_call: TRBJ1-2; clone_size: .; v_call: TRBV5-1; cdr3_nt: TGCGCCAGCAGCCCTGCACAGGGGCCCTATGGCTACACCTTC; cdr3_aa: CASSPAQGPYGYTF
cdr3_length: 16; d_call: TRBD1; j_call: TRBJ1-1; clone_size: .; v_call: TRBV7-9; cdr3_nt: TGTGCCAGCAGCTTATCCCAGGGGGCGCGGGGCACTGAAGCTTTCTTT; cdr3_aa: CASSLSQGARGTEAFF